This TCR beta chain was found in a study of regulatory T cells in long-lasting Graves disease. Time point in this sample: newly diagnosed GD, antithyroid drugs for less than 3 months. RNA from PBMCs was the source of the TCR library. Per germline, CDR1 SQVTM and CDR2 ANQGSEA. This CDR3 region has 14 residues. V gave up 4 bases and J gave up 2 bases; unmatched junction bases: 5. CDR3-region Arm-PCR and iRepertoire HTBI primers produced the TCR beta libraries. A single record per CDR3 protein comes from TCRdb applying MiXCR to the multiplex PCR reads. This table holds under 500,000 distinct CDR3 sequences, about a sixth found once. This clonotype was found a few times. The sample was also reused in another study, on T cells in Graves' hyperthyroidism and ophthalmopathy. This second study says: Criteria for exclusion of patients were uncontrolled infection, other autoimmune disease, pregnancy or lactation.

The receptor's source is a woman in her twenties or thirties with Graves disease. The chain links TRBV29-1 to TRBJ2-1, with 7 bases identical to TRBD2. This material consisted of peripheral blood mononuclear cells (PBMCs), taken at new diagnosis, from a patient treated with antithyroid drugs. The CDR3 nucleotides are TGCAGCGTTGGACTAGCCCTAACCTACAATGAGCAGTTCTTC. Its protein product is CSVGLALTYNEQFF.